This TCR beta chain stems from a study of T-cell memory formation after mild COVID-19. Looking at the study overall: Largely, the TCR clusters proved donor specific. Points from the study as a whole: Pre-infection memory held some responding clones, suggesting pre-existing cross-reactive T cells responded.

TCRdb reprocessed the 5' RACE reads with MiXCR, giving one entry per CDR3 protein. This sample yields approximately 480,000 distinct CDR3 sequences, of which 18% are seen a single time; roughly an eighth belongs to the top ten. To note about this clonotype: Its matching antigen is unknown.

This CDR3 has 16 residues. The V gene lost 1 base and the J gene lost 2 bases, with 9 bases spanning the gap. CDR1 is LGHNA and CDR2 is YSLEER in the germline V gene. Specimen: PBMCs or a T cell subset sorted from them (not recorded which). The chain joins TRBV4-3 to TRBJ2-6; D perhaps matches TRBD2 (5 bases). The receptor was isolated from an adult woman who had mild COVID-19 (a few samples of this study predate the infection). Cell type and time point are not known. The CDR3 DNA follows: TGCGCCAGCAGCCAAGTTGGAGGCGCTGGGGCCAACGTCCTGACTTTC. Translated: CASSQVGGAGANVLTF.